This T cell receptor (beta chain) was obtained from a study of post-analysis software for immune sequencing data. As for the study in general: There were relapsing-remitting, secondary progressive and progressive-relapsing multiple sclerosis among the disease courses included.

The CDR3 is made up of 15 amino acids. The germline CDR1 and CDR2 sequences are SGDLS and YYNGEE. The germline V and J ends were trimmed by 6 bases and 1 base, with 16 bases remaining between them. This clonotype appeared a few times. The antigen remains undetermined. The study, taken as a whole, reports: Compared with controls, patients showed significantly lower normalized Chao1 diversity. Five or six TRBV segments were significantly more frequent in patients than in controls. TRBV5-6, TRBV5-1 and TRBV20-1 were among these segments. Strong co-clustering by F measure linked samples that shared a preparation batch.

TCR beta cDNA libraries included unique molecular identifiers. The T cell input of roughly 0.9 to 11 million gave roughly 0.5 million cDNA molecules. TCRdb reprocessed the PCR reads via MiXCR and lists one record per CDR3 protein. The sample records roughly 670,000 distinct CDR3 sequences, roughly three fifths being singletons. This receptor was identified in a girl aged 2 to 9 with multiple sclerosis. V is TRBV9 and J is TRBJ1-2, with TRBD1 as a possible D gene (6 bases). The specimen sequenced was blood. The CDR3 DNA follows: TGTGCCAGCACCGAGGGGGGGCGTTTTAACTATGGCTACACCTTC. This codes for CASTEGGRFNYGYTF.